The 14 T cell receptor beta chains below come from one sample, sequenced in a study of CD8+ T cells in alopecia areata. RNA, once extracted, was reverse transcribed into cDNA for use as the sequencing template. Sequencing used immunoSEQ multiplex PCR; TCRdb keeps in-frame clones, though not all of them. The sample records about 180,000 clones, 40% to 65% being singletons. Specified treatment: oral pan-JAK inhibitor, 5-10 mg twice daily. The sample was CD8+ T cells sorted from blood, taken around week 52, from a patient treated with tofacitinib. The receptors were sampled from a human donor with alopecia areata.

V is TRBV15 and J is TRBJ1-5; D may be TRBD1 (5 bases). The germline gives CDR1 LNHNV, CDR2 YYDKDF (reference sequence). The V end was cut by 4 bases, the J end by 7 bases, with 17 bases between. This CDR3 is 15 amino acids long. CDR3 region: CATSTLMGQQQPQHF. The CDR3 coding sequence is TGTGCCACCAGCACCCTTATGGGGCAGCAACAGCCCCAGCATTTT.

The sample holds one count of this clone. The chain combines TRBV5-6 with TRBJ2-7, with D unclear. V dropped 5 bases and J dropped 2 bases, with 8 bases sitting between them. CDR3 size: 12 residues. Germline CDR1 SGHDT, CDR2 YYEEEE. The CDR3 loop is CASRGGAYEQYF. For the CDR3, the DNA is TGTGCCAGCAGAGGCGGAGCCTACGAGCAGTACTTC. The entire variable domain, with the rest obtained from reference TRBV5-6 and TRBJ2-7, is as follows: DAGVTQSPTHLIKTRGQQVTLRCSPKSGHDTVSWYQQALGQGPQFIFQYYEEEERQRGNFPDRFSGHQFPNYSSELNVNALLLGDSALYLCASRGGAYEQYFGPGTRLTVT.

The V and J genes are TRBV4-2 and TRBJ2-2; TRBD1 is a possible D gene (6 bases). Between the trimmed V and J ends, which lost 1 base and 6 bases, there was a span of 15 bases. Germline assignment: CDR1 LGHNA and CDR2 YNFKEQ. The CDR3 has 16 residues. The CDR3, as DNA: TGTGCCAGCAGCCAAGGGGGTGCAGGGGATGCCGGGGAGCTGTTTTTT. Translating gives CASSQGGAGDAGELFF.

This chain's CDR3 is CASTIGGYGYTF. As DNA, the CDR3 is TGTGCCAGTACCATAGGGGGTTACGGCTACACCTTC. The rearrangement joins TRBV19 to TRBJ1-2; D is possibly TRBD1 (6 bases). Trimming shortened V by 7 bases and J by 8 bases, and 14 bases separated the two germline ends. The CDR3 is 12 amino acids. The germline V gene has CDR1 LNHDA and CDR2 SQIVND (reference sequence).

The CDR3 here is CASSLDVPANTEAFF. The DNA for the CDR3 is TGCGCCAGCAGCTTGGATGTCCCAGCCAACACTGAAGCTTTCTTT. This sequence joins TRBV5-1 and TRBJ1-1, with D unresolved. Germline V lookup: CDR1 SGHRS, CDR2 YFSETQ. The V and J ends lost 0 bases and 2 bases respectively, with 11 bases between them. The CDR3 runs 15 residues.

This chain connects TRBV29-1 to TRBJ1-1; a possible D gene is TRBD1 (5 bases). Trimming left V 0 bases short and J 5 bases short, with 16 bases between. Germline CDR1 SQVTM, CDR2 ANQGSEA. The CDR3 spans 15 residues. CDR3 sequence: CSVEDLTAGSTEAFF. CDR3 bases: TGCAGCGTTGAAGACCTGACAGCAGGATCGACTGAAGCTTTCTTT.

The CDR3 sequence is CASSRDRGSGEAFF. CDR3 nucleotide sequence: TGCGCCAGCAGCCGGGACAGGGGGTCAGGGGAAGCTTTCTTT. This sequence joins TRBV4-1 and TRBJ1-1; 11 positions agree with TRBD1. The CDR3 is 14 amino acids. Looked up from germline, CDR1 is MGHRA and CDR2 is YSYEKL. The trim removed 4 bases at V and 8 bases at J, leaving 6 bases unmatched.

This chain joins TRBV11-2 and TRBJ2-2, with D possibly called TRBD1 or TRBD2 (6 bases each). Trimming removed 5 bases at V and 2 bases at J, with 9 bases between. Germline V gene lookup returns CDR1 SGHAT and CDR2 FQNNGV. The CDR3 has 14 amino acids. The CDR3 DNA reads TGTGCCAGCAGCGGGGGGCTAAACACCGGGGAGCTGTTTTTT. Its translation: CASSGGLNTGELFF.

The rearrangement uses TRBV5-4 and TRBJ1-1, with D perhaps matching TRBD1 (5 bases). The CDR3 is made up of 14 amino acids. Germline CDR1 and CDR2: SGHNT and YYREEE (reference sequence). Trimming removed 1 base from V and 3 bases from J, with 10 bases in between. CDR3 sequence reads: CASSLQQGHTEAFF. The CDR3 DNA reads TGTGCCAGCAGCTTGCAGCAGGGACACACTGAAGCTTTCTTT. Drawing the rest from reference TRBV5-4 and TRBJ1-1, the complete variable domain is ETGVTQSPTHLIKTRGQQVTLRCSSQSGHNTVSWYQQALGQGPQFIFQYYREEENGRGNFPPRFSGLQFPNYSSELNVNALELDDSALYLCASSLQQGHTEAFFGQGTRLTVV.

V gene TRBV29-1 combines with J gene TRBJ1-1; no clear D. This CDR3 comprises 13 residues. The V end lost 4 bases, the J end lost 4 bases, and 13 bases lay between the germline ends. Looked up from germline, CDR1 is SQVTM and CDR2 is ANQGSEA. CDR3 protein: CSVARASGTEAFF. In DNA form, the CDR3 reads TGCAGCGTTGCAAGGGCGTCGGGCACTGAAGCTTTCTTT.

This chain links TRBV4-3 with TRBJ2-1, with D possibly matching TRBD1 (7 bases). The V end lost 4 bases, the J end lost 4 bases, and 14 bases lay between the germline ends. This CDR3 comprises 15 residues. The V gene's germline CDR1 is LGHNA and CDR2 YSLEER. The CDR3 protein is CASSPDRDSYNEQFF. DNA of the CDR3: TGCGCCAGCAGCCCCGACAGGGACTCATACAATGAGCAGTTCTTC.

The chain has TRBV5-1 and TRBJ2-7, with a weak D call TRBD1 (6 bases). The CDR3 contains 13 residues. Germline V gene lookup returns CDR1 SGHRS and CDR2 YFSETQ. V was shortened by 6 bases and J by 0 bases, with 10 bases between the two germline ends. DNA for the CDR3: TGCGCCAGCAAGGCGGACAGCTCCTACGAGCAGTACTTC. Residues: CASKADSSYEQYF.

The V and J genes are TRBV4-2 and TRBJ1-6; D gene ambiguous. This CDR3 contains 17 residues. From germline, CDR1 is LGHNA and CDR2 YNFKEQ. V was shortened by 2 bases and J by 5 bases, with 16 bases between the two germline ends. CDR3 bases: TGTGCCAGCAGCCAACCCTTGTTGTGGGAGGATAATTCACCCCTCCACTTT. Translating gives CASSQPLLWEDNSPLHF.

This clone was counted between two and nine times. The gene calls are TRBV27 and TRBJ2-2; 8 positions match TRBD1. With 7 bases clipped from V and 2 bases from J, the junction kept 3 bases outside the gene matches. The CDR3 covers 14 residues. Germline V gene data show CDR1 as MNHEY and CDR2 as SMNVEV (reference sequence). CDR3 protein: CASTGQGNTGELFF. The CDR3 DNA sequence: TGTGCCAGCACCGGACAGGGTAACACCGGGGAGCTGTTTTTT.